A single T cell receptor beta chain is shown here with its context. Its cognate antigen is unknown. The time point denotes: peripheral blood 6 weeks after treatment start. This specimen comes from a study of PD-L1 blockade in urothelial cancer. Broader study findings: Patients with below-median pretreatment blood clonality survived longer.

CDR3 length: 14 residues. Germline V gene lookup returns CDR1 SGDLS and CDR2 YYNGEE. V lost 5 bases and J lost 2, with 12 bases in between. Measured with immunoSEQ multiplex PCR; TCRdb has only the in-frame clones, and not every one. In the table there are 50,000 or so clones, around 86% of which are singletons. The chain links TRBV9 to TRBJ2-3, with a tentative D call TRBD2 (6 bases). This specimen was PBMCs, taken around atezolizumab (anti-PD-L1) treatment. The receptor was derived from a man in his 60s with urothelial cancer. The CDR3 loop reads CASSKRASTDTQYF. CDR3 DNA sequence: TGTGCCAGCAGTAAGCGGGCATCCACAGATACGCAGTATTTT.